Each of the 20 T cell receptor beta chains below was sequenced from the same sample in a study of blood T cells in healthy people across ages. Through a sample-barcoded 5' primer and a J-beta primer mix, a second PCR was run for roughly 7 to 12 cycles. TCRdb independently ran MiXCR on the 5' RACE reads; one entry per CDR3 protein. The sample includes roughly 1.5 million distinct CDR3 sequences, roughly 43% of them seen just once. Sequencing was carried out using blood. These receptors were obtained from a woman aged 18-29 years in good health.

Concerning this clonotype: The junction shows a germline mismatch at one end, possibly a read error. The chain combines TRBV18 with TRBJ2-5, with 8 nucleotides matching TRBD1. The tail of the sequence fits TRBJ2-7 better, so the J call may be wrong. The length of the CDR3 is 14 residues. The V gene's germline CDR1 is KGHSH and CDR2 LQKENI. CDR3 region: CANSPKTGVGEQYF. In DNA, the CDR3 is TGTGCCAACTCACCAAAGACAGGGGTAGGCGAGCAGTACTTC.

In regard to this clonotype: One end of the junction fails to match germline, which may point to a read error. V is TRBV12-3 or TRBV12-4 and J is TRBJ2-7; no reliable D call. This CDR3 region has 14 residues. CDR3 protein: CASGLGSTHYEQYF. The CDR3 DNA reads TGTGCCAGCGGTTTAGGGTCTACCCACTACGAGCAGTACTTC.

This clonotype has a single count. This sequence joins TRBV20-1 and TRBJ2-2; D is uncertain. Germline values: CDR1 DFQATT, CDR2 SNEGSKA (reference sequence). This CDR3 has 14 residues. Trimming stripped 1 base from V and 5 bases from J, with 11 bases between. The CDR3 here is CSARAPASTGELFF. The CDR3 coding sequence is TGCAGTGCTAGAGCCCCAGCTAGTACCGGGGAGCTGTTTTTT.

The chain is built from TRBV29-1 and TRBJ2-5; D may be TRBD1 or TRBD2 (6 bases each). Germline V gene lookup returns CDR1 SQVTM and CDR2 ANQGSEA. CDR3 size: 16 residues. Trimming pared 6 bases from V and 0 bases from J, leaving 20 bases between. Written as DNA, the CDR3 is TGCAGCGTAATTCAGTCAGGGGCGGGAAACCAAGAGACCCAGTACTTC. Translating gives CSVIQSGAGNQETQYF.

As concerns this clonotype: One end of the junction varies from germline; a read error may be responsible. The chain recombines TRBV12-3 or TRBV12-4 with TRBJ2-1; D is ambiguous. The CDR3 has 13 amino acids. CDR3 sequence (DNA): TGTGCCAGCAGTCCACACCGATACAATGAGCGGTTCTTC. This sequence encodes CASSPHRYNERFF.

The rearrangement uses TRBV19 and TRBJ2-5; D perhaps matches TRBD1 (6 bases). Germline loops: CDR1 LNHDA, CDR2 SQIVND (reference sequence). The CDR3 runs to 16 residues. The V end was cut by 3 bases, the J end by 1 base, with 15 bases between. This chain's CDR3 is CASSMGQPLSQETQYF. The CDR3 DNA sequence: TGTGCCAGTAGTATGGGACAACCCCTGAGCCAAGAGACCCAGTACTTC.

This CDR3 reads CASSHGTENYGYTF. Written as DNA, the CDR3 is TGTGCCAGCAGCCACGGGACAGAGAACTATGGCTACACCTTC. The V gene is TRBV12-3 or TRBV12-4, the J gene TRBJ1-2, with 7 bases that match TRBD1. The J segment lost 2 bases and the V segment lost 6 bases, leaving 6 bases of the junction unmatched. This CDR3 region has 14 residues.

In its sample, this clonotype was seen a few times. The gene calls are TRBV12-3 or TRBV12-4 and TRBJ1-5; D might be TRBD1 (5 bases). With 6 bases removed from V and 6 bases from J, the gap between germline ends came to 18 bases. CDR3 length: 15 residues. The CDR3 region has the DNA TGTGCCAGCAGCCCAGGGATACTAAGAGGTCAGCCCCAGCATTTT. The encoded protein is CASSPGILRGQPQHF.

Comment on this clonotype: The CDR3 does not close with the conserved phenylalanine or tryptophan, likely indicating a read error. The chain has TRBV7-6 and TRBJ2-1, with D unresolved. The CDR3 length is 12 residues. Germline CDR1 is SGHVS and CDR2 is FNYEAQ. V was trimmed by 3 bases and J by 5 bases, leaving 5 bases between them. Here the CDR3 DNA reads TGTGCCAGCAGCTTTACAGACAATGAGCAGTTCTGC. Encoded protein: CASSFTDNEQFC.

This chain connects TRBV18 to TRBJ2-4; possibly TRBD1 or TRBD2 for D (5 bases each). The DNA end favors TRBJ2-7, so the J call may be wrong. The CDR3 length is 15 residues. In germline, CDR1 is KGHSH, CDR2 LQKENI. The CDR3 sequence is CASSPPGASRGEQYF. Written as DNA, the CDR3 is TGTGCCAGCTCACCACCCGGGGCTAGCCGGGGCGAGCAGTACTTC.

The rearrangement uses TRBV6-2 or TRBV6-3 and TRBJ2-7; 10 bases map to TRBD1. Per the germline V gene, CDR1 is MNHEY and CDR2 is SVGEGT. With 6 bases clipped from V and 5 bases from J, the junction kept 4 bases outside the gene matches. The CDR3 is made up of 13 amino acids. DNA of the CDR3: TGTGCCAGCAGGGGACAGGGGACCCACGAGCAGTACTTC. It encodes CASRGQGTHEQYF.

The chain couples TRBV20-1 to TRBJ1-1, with D perhaps TRBD1 (5 bases). The CDR3 spans 15 residues. V dropped 3 bases and J dropped 5 bases, with 19 bases sitting between them. The germline gives CDR1 DFQATT, CDR2 SNEGSKA (reference sequence). The CDR3 DNA reads TGCAGTGCTAGGGATTTCCTGGGACTAGGAACTGAAGCTTTCTTT. It codes for CSARDFLGLGTEAFF.

This clonotype was seen ten or more times. The V call is TRBV12-3 or TRBV12-4, the J call TRBJ1-5, with D unresolved. The CDR3 has 15 amino acids. V lost 6 bases and J 0 bases, leaving 12 bases between the germline ends. CDR3 loop: CASSLLGYSNQPQHF. The CDR3 DNA is TGTGCCAGCAGCTTACTGGGTTATAGCAATCAGCCCCAGCATTTT.

This clonotype was seen only once. A much larger clone sits a single nucleotide away, making a read error possible. The chain links TRBV4-3 to TRBJ2-3, with D unclear. Per the germline V gene, CDR1 is LGHNA and CDR2 is YSLEER. Deletions cut 7 bases from V and 2 bases from J, with 16 bases between. The CDR3 runs to 15 residues. CDR3 residues: CASTLSSTSTDTQYF. In DNA form, the CDR3 reads TGCGCCAGCACCCTCAGCAGTACATCCACAGATACGCAGTATTTT.

The chain combines TRBV14 with TRBJ2-2; no definite D call. This CDR3 has 15 residues. V shed 3 bases and J shed 1 base, with 9 bases lying between them. Germline V gene data show CDR1 as SGHDN and CDR2 as FVKESK. CDR3 nucleotide sequence: TGTGCCAGCAGCCAGGGATACAGGAACACCGGGGAGCTGTTTTTT. Protein: CASSQGYRNTGELFF.

V is TRBV7-6 and J is TRBJ2-4; 7 nucleotides agree with TRBD2. The CDR3 sequence is 16 residues long. With V trimmed by 0 bases and J by 0 bases, 2 bases remained unmatched. Germline loops: CDR1 SGHVS, CDR2 FNYEAQ. Here the CDR3 DNA reads TGTGCCAGCAGCTTAGCTCCGGGGGGAGCCAAAAACATTCAGTACTTC. Amino acid sequence: CASSLAPGGAKNIQYF. The complete variable domain, with remaining parts taken from reference TRBV7-6 and TRBJ2-4, reads GAGVSQSPRYKVTKRGQDVALRCDPISGHVSLYWYRQALGQGPEFLTYFNYEAQQDKSGLPNDRFSAERPEGSISTLTIQRTEQRDSAMYRCASSLAPGGAKNIQYFGAGTRLSVL.

The rearrangement links TRBV28 to TRBJ2-1; D not resolved. Trimming removed 11 bases from V and 7 bases from J, with 15 bases in between. The V gene's germline CDR1 is MDHEN and CDR2 SYDVKM. The length of the CDR3 is 12 residues. In nucleotides, the CDR3 is TGTGCCGGCACGGCTAGTCATAATGAGCAGTTCTTC. Its protein is CAGTASHNEQFF.

This clonotype was found a few times. The chain employs TRBV3-1 and TRBJ2-5, with 11 bases identical to TRBD2. CDR1 is LGHDT, CDR2 YNNKEL, per germline (reference sequence). After removal of 4 bases from V and 7 bases from J, the junction contained 14 bases not matched to a gene. CDR3 length: 17 residues. CDR3 DNA sequence: TGTGCCAGCAGCCCCCGGGGACTAGCGGTCCAGTTTAGGACCCAGTACTTC. Amino acids: CASSPRGLAVQFRTQYF.

To note about this clonotype: Germline and junction disagree at one end, which may indicate a read error. The chain uses TRBV30 and TRBJ1-5, with D unclear. The CDR3 totals 12 residues. Germline-derived CDR1 and CDR2 are GTSNPN and SVGIG (reference sequence). As DNA, the CDR3 is TGTGCCGGGAGTGTCGGAGAACAGCCCCAGCATTTT. As protein: CAGSVGEQPQHF.

The V call is TRBV25-1, the J call TRBJ1-2; no firm D call. Germline V lookup: CDR1 MGHDK, CDR2 SYGVNS. V was shortened by 5 bases and J by 5 bases, with 9 bases between the two germline ends. The CDR3 has 12 residues. This CDR3 is CASSSGPYGYTF. The CDR3 DNA sequence: TGTGCCAGCAGTTCCGGGCCTTATGGCTACACCTTC.